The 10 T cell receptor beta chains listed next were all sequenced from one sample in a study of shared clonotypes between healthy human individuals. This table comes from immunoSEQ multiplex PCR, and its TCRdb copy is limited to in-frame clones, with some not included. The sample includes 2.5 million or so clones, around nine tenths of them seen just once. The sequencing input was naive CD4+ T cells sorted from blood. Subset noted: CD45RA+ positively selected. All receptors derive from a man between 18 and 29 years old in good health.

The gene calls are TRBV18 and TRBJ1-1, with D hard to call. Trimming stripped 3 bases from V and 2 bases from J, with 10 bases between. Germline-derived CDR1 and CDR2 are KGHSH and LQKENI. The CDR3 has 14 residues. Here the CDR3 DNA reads TGTGCCAGCTCACCGACAAAGGGAAACACTGAAGCTTTCTTT. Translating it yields CASSPTKGNTEAFF. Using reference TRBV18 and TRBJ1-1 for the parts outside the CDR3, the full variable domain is NAGVMQNPRHLVRRRGQEARLRCSPMKGHSHVYWYRQLPEEGLKFMVYLQKENIIDESGMPKERFSAEFPKEGPSILRIQQVVRGDSAAYFCASSPTKGNTEAFFGQGTRLTVV.

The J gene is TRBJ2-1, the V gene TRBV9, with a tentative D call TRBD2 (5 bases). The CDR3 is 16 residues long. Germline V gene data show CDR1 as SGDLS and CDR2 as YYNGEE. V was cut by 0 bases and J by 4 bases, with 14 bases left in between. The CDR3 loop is CASSVVGLDFYNEQFF. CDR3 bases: TGTGCCAGCAGCGTAGTAGGACTCGACTTTTACAATGAGCAGTTCTTC.

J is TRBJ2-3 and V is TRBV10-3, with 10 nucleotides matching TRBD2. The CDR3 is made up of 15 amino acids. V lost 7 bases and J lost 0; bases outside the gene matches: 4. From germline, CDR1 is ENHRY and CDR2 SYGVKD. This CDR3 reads CAIKSTSGSTDTQYF. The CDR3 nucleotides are TGTGCCATCAAATCGACTAGCGGGAGCACAGATACGCAGTATTTT.

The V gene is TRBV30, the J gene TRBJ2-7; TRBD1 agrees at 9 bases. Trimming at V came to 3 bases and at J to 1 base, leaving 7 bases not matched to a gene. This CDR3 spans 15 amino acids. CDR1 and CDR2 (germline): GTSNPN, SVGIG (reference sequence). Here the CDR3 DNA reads TGTGCCTGGAGCCGATCGGGACAGGGATCCTACGAGCAGTACTTC. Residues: CAWSRSGQGSYEQYF. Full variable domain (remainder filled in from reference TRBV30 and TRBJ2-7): SQTIHQWPATLVQPVGSPLSLECTVEGTSNPNLYWYRQAAGRGLQLLFYSVGIGQISSEVPQNLSASRPQDRQFILSSKKLLLSDSGFYLCAWSRSGQGSYEQYFGPGTRLTVT.

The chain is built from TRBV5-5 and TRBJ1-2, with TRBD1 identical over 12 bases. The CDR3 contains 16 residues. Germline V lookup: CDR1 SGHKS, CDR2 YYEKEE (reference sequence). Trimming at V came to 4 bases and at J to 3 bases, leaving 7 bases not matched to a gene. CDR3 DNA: TGTGCCAGCAGCCTTACGGGACAGGGGGCGGACTATGGCTACACCTTC. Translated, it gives CASSLTGQGADYGYTF.

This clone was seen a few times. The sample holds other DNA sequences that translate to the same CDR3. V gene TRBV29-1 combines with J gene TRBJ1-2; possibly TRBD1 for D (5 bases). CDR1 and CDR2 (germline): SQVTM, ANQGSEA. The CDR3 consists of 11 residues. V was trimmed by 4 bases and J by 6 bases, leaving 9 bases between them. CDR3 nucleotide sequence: TGCAGCGTTGGCAGGGAGGATGGCTACACCTTC. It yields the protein CSVGREDGYTF. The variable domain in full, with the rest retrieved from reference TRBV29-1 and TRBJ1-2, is SAVISQKPSRDICQRGTSLTIQCQVDSQVTMMFWYRQQPGQSLTLIATANQGSEATYESGFVIDKFPISRPNLTFSTLTVSNMSPEDSSIYLCSVGREDGYTFGSGTRLTVV.

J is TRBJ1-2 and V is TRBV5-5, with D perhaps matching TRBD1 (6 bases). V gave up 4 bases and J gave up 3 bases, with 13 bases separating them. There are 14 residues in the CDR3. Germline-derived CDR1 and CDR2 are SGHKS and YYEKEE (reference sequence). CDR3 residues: CASSPDGGHYGYTF. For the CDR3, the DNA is TGTGCCAGCAGCCCCGACGGGGGGCACTATGGCTACACCTTC. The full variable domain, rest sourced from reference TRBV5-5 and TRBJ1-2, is DAGVTQSPTHLIKTRGQQVTLRCSPISGHKSVSWYQQVLGQGPQFIFQYYEKEERGRGNFPDRFSARQFPNYSSELNVNALLLGDSALYLCASSPDGGHYGYTFGSGTRLTVV.

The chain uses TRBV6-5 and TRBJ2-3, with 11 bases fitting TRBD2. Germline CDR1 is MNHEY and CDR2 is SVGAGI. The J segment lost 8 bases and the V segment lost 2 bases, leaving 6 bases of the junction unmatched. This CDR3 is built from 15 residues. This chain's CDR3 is CASSYPGTSGGTQYF. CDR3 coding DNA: TGTGCCAGCAGTTACCCCGGGACTAGCGGAGGTACGCAGTATTTT.

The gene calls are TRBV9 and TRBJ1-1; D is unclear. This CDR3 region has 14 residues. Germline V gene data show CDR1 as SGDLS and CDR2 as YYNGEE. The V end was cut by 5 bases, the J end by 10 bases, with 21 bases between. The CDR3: CASSSAPTAPGAFF. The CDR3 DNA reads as TGTGCCAGCAGTTCGGCCCCGACGGCCCCTGGAGCTTTCTTT. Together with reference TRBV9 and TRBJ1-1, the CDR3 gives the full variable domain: DSGVTQTPKHLITATGQRVTLRCSPRSGDLSVYWYQQSLDQGLQFLIQYYNGEERAKGNILERFSAQQFPDLHSELNLSSLELGDSALYFCASSSAPTAPGAFFGQGTRLTVV.

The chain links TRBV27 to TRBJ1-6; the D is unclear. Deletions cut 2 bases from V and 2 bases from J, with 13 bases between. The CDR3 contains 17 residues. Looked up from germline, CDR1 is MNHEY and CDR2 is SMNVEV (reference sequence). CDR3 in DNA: TGTGCCAGCAGTTTAAGTCGGCAGGCGCCCTATAATTCACCCCTCCACTTT. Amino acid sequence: CASSLSRQAPYNSPLHF.